This is a list of T cell receptor beta chains from one sample in a study of control samples from healthy donors and cancer patients. TCRdb's table, derived via immunoSEQ multiplex PCR, lists solely in-frame clones and lacks some. The table shows roughly 40,000 clones, with approximately 90% occurring only once. The sequenced sample consisted of blood. These receptors came from a woman aged 45-65 years in good health. Each CDR3 is given with its conserved first and last residue. The D gene is left open where the match is weak. Clone size is given for some rows only: seen once, a few or many times, or a class if the clone is expanded.

d_gene	abundance	v_gene	j_gene	CDR3nt	CDR3aa
TRBD2	NA	TRBV19	TRBJ2-3	TGTGCCAGTAGTATAGGGCCCGGGACTAGCGGTACGTCAGATACGCAGTATTTT	CASSIGPGTSGTSDTQYF
NA	NA	TRBV7-4	TRBJ1-4	TGTGCCAGCAGCAATAACTTTTCAGGGTTATCAACTAATGAAAAACTGTTTTTT	CASSNNFSGLSTNEKLFF
NA	NA	TRBV5-1	TRBJ1-4	TGCGCCAGCTCGCAGAGATCTAATGAAAAACTGTTTTTT	CASSQRSNEKLFF
NA	NA	TRBV9	TRBJ1-3	TGTGCCAGCAGCGTAGACTACGGACGGTCCACGTCTGGAAACACCATATATTTT	CASSVDYGRSTSGNTIYF
NA	NA	TRBV27	TRBJ1-2	TGTGCCAGCAGTTTATCGGGAGGCCGCTATGGCTACACCTTC	CASSLSGGRYGYTF
TRBD2	NA	TRBV19	TRBJ2-7	TGTGCCAGTAATCGGGGGGACGGGTACGAGCAGTACTTC	CASNRGDGYEQYF
NA	NA	TRBV2	TRBJ1-6	TGTGCCACCATTTACGACAGGAGATCGAATTCACCCCTCCACTTT	CATIYDRRSNSPLHF
TRBD1	NA	TRBV18	TRBJ2-7	TGTGCCAGCTCACCACATAAGGGGGCGAACTACGAGCAGTACTTC	CASSPHKGANYEQYF
NA	NA	TRBV3-1/TRBV3-2	TRBJ1-2	TGTGCCAGCAGCCCTCGGGGACGCGGAGGTGGGTATGCGGGCTACACCTTC	CASSPRGRGGGYAGYTF
NA	NA	TRBV4-3	TRBJ2-3	TGCGCCAGCAGCCCAACGGTTAGGCTGAGCACAGATACGCAGTATTTT	CASSPTVRLSTDTQYF
TRBD1	NA	TRBV19	TRBJ2-1	TGTGCCAGTAGCCTTAGGGGGCCGGACAATGAGCAGTTCTTC	CASSLRGPDNEQFF
TRBD1	NA	TRBV10-1	TRBJ2-2	TGCGCCAGCAGTTGGCGGGACAGGACCGGGGAGCTGTTTTTT	CASSWRDRTGELFF
NA	once	TRBV9	TRBJ1-5	TGTGCCAGCAGCGGGACAACTGCAGGTCAGCCCCAGCATTTT	CASSGTTAGQPQHF
NA	NA	TRBV3-1/TRBV3-2	TRBJ1-2	TGTGCCAGCAGCCAAGGAATCTATGGCTACACCTTC	CASSQGIYGYTF
TRBD2	NA	TRBV5-1	TRBJ2-1	TGCGCCAGCAGCTTGGCGGTAGCGGGATACACCAACAATGAGCAGTTCTTC	CASSLAVAGYTNNEQFF
NA	NA	TRBV5-4	TRBJ2-5	TGTGCCGCGGGACAGCGCCAAGAGACCCAGTACTTC	CAAGQRQETQYF